This TCR beta chain was sequenced in a study of cytomegalovirus exposure and HLA in healthy donors. Broader study findings: A later analysis found most CMV-associated TCR beta chains apparently HLA-restricted. Sequencing had likely introduced a cluster of highly shared sequence variants as an artifact.

From germline, CDR1 is SGHAT and CDR2 FQNNGV. Trimming left V 2 bases short and J 3 bases short, with 8 bases between. CDR3 size: 13 residues. Both 60 Vbeta primers and 13 Jbeta primers went into the PCR. Data came from immunoSEQ multiplex PCR; TCRdb stores just in-frame clones and leaves some out. The top ten hold 1.5% to 1.7% of the sample, which has 150,000 to 200,000 clones, around 74% seen once. With regard to this clone: The antigen remains undetermined.

This TCR was recovered from a girl aged 10 to 17 in good health and CMV-seropositive. Sequences were obtained from PBMCs. The genes are TRBV11-2 and TRBJ2-7; TRBD2 is a possible D gene (5 bases). The CDR3 DNA follows: TGTGCCAGCAGCTTAACTCGGGACTACGAGCAGTACTTC. Translating gives CASSLTRDYEQYF.